This T cell receptor beta chain is drawn from a study of identical twins. This clonotype was found a few times. Its antigen is unknown. This CDR3 comprises 14 residues. After removal of 10 bases from V and 4 bases from J, the junction contained 8 bases not matched to a gene. Each donor was a healthy Caucasian. Points from the study as a whole: For monozygotic twins, models underestimated out-of-frame TCR alpha sharing.

Unique molecular identifiers were present on the cDNA, which also gained a universal primer site by template switching. TCRdb recomputed calls from the 5' RACE reads with MiXCR, one row per CDR3 protein. The repertoire holds approximately 220,000 distinct CDR3 sequences, approximately 7.9% seen once, with under 6% in the top ten. This sample also appeared in a second study, on yellow fever vaccine responses in identical twins.

This rearrangement joins TRBV12-3 or TRBV12-4 to TRBJ2-1, with 9 nucleotides matching TRBD2. Specimen: CD8+ T cells sorted from blood. This receptor was taken from a woman between 18 and 29 years old in good health. The CDR3 DNA sequence: TGTGCCATCGCTAGCGGGACTCAATACAATGAGCAGTTCTTC. It encodes CAIASGTQYNEQFF.